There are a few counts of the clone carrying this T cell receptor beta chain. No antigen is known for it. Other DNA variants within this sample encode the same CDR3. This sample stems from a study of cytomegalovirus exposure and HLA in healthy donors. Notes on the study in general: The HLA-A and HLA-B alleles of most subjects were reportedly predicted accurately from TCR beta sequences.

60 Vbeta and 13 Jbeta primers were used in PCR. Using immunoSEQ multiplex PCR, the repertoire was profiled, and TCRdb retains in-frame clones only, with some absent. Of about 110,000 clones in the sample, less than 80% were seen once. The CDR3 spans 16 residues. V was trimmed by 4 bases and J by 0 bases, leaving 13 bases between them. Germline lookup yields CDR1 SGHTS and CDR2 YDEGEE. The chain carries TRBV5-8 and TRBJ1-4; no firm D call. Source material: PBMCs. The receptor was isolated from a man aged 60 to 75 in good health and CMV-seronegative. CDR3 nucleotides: TGTGCCAGCAGCCCGGGAGGGAGGGCAACTAATGAAAAACTGTTTTTT. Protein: CASSPGGRATNEKLFF.